This TCR beta chain came from a study of T cell repertoires in cytomegalovirus infection. Across the study: Public TCR beta signatures were indicative of both CMV infection and a matching HLA type. Study results and caveats: CMV-specific TCR beta clonotypes restricted by HLA-C were the ones dominating the ex vivo response. The cumulative frequency of public TCR beta families distinguished individuals who carried CMV together with the relevant HLA.

TCRdb recomputed calls from the reads with MiXCR, one row per CDR3 protein. This table holds fewer than 550,000 distinct CDR3 sequences, about a quarter found once. The table lists this clonotype with a few counts. Its matching antigen is unknown. The germline gives CDR1 MGHRA, CDR2 YSYEKL. The V and J ends lost 0 bases and 3 bases respectively, with 13 bases between them. The CDR3 runs 16 residues. J is TRBJ2-3 and V is TRBV4-1, with D perhaps matching TRBD1 (5 bases). The material sequenced was PBMCs. This clonotype originated in a human donor in good health (CMV status not recorded). Some clones in this sample may be carry-over from other donors' samples. The CDR3 is CASSQDGAGRTDTQYF. CDR3 bases: TGCGCCAGCAGCCAAGATGGGGCAGGGCGGACAGATACGCAGTATTTT.